The present entry profiles one T cell receptor beta chain with its context. Its antigen remains unidentified. The data derive from a study of shared clonotypes between healthy human individuals. Study outcomes and limitations: Among the subsets, naive ones generally showed larger estimated richness than memory ones.

Libraries were prepared by immunoSEQ multiplex PCR; TCRdb keeps only in-frame clonotypes and omits some of them. The sample includes roughly 1,500,000 clones, 98% of them seen just once. V lost 2 bases to trimming and J lost 3 bases, with 7 bases between them. The CDR3 is 14 amino acids. Germline V gives CDR1 MDHEN, CDR2 SYDVKM. The clonotype comes from a young man in good health. The rearrangement joins TRBV28 to TRBJ1-4; D gene unclear. Sequenced input: naive CD4+ T cells sorted from blood. The subset here: CD45RA+ positively selected. The CDR3 region is CASSLRRPNEKLFF. The CDR3 DNA reads TGTGCCAGCAGTTTAAGGAGGCCTAATGAAAAACTGTTTTTT.